The rows below give T cell receptor beta chains drawn from one sample of a study of blood T cell repertoires in COVID-19. Repertoires were generated with immunoSEQ multiplex PCR, while TCRdb's copy carries only in-frame clones and drops some. The sample yields hundreds of thousands of clones, 75% to 90% seen once. The sequenced sample consisted of peripheral blood. The receptors originated from a man between 60 and 75 years old who had recovered from COVID-19. CDR3s include the opening cysteine and the closing phenylalanine or tryptophan. A D gene is named only where the DNA matches it firmly. Not all rows give a size; the values are once, few, many and, for expanded clones, a class.

abundance: once; d_gene: TRBD1; v_gene: TRBV5-1; j_gene: TRBJ1-1; CDR3nt: TGCGCCACCAGACAGGGCATTTCCACTGAAGCTTTCTTT; CDR3aa: CATRQGISTEAFF
abundance: NA; d_gene: TRBD1; v_gene: TRBV3-1/TRBV3-2; j_gene: TRBJ2-7; CDR3nt: TGTGCCAGCAGCCAGGGACAGGGAAACGAGCAGTACTTC; CDR3aa: CASSQGQGNEQYF
abundance: NA; d_gene: TRBD1; v_gene: TRBV5-1; j_gene: TRBJ1-5; CDR3nt: TGCGCCAGCAGCCCGGGACAGGGAAATCAGCCCCAGCATTTT; CDR3aa: CASSPGQGNQPQHF
abundance: once; d_gene: TRBD2; v_gene: TRBV24-1; j_gene: TRBJ2-7; CDR3nt: TGTGCCACCAGTGATCCCGCTAGCGGTTTACACCACGAGCAGTACTTC; CDR3aa: CATSDPASGLHHEQYF
abundance: NA; d_gene: NA; v_gene: TRBV12-3/TRBV12-4; j_gene: TRBJ1-1; CDR3nt: TGTGCCAGCAGCCCGTTTGGCTCTGAAGCTTTCTTT; CDR3aa: CASSPFGSEAFF
abundance: NA; d_gene: NA; v_gene: TRBV6-5; j_gene: TRBJ2-7; CDR3nt: TGTGCCAGCAGTTTAGAAAGGGGGAGCTCCTACGAGCAGTACTTC; CDR3aa: CASSLERGSSYEQYF
abundance: NA; d_gene: NA; v_gene: TRBV11-3; j_gene: TRBJ1-2; CDR3nt: TGTGCCAGCAGCCGAACGGGGAGTGAAGGCTACACCTTC; CDR3aa: CASSRTGSEGYTF
abundance: NA; d_gene: TRBD2; v_gene: TRBV23-1; j_gene: TRBJ2-2; CDR3nt: TGCGCCAGCAGTCAATTTTGTCCGGGAGGAAACACCGGGGAGCTGTTTTTT; CDR3aa: CASSQFCPGGNTGELFF
abundance: few; d_gene: TRBD1; v_gene: TRBV6-6; j_gene: TRBJ2-3; CDR3nt: TGTGCCAGCAGTCCGGGACAGATTTCTAGCACAGATACGCAGTATTTT; CDR3aa: CASSPGQISSTDTQYF
abundance: NA; d_gene: TRBD2; v_gene: TRBV9; j_gene: TRBJ2-1; CDR3nt: TGTGCCAGCAGTACCCAAGGGAGCGGGAGTAGGAATGAGCAGTTCTTC; CDR3aa: CASSTQGSGSRNEQFF
abundance: few; d_gene: NA; v_gene: TRBV2; j_gene: TRBJ1-5; CDR3nt: TGTGCCAGCAAAAAAGACAGGAGCAATCAGCCCCAGCATTTT; CDR3aa: CASKKDRSNQPQHF
abundance: NA; d_gene: NA; v_gene: TRBV28; j_gene: TRBJ1-2; CDR3nt: TGTGCCAGCCGAGGGGGGGGAGGAATCTATGGCTACACCTTC; CDR3aa: CASRGGGGIYGYTF
abundance: NA; d_gene: TRBD1; v_gene: TRBV4-1; j_gene: TRBJ1-5; CDR3nt: TGCGCCAGCAGTCATCCGGGACAGGGGAAAAATCAGCCCCAGCATTTT; CDR3aa: CASSHPGQGKNQPQHF
abundance: NA; d_gene: NA; v_gene: TRBV7-3; j_gene: TRBJ2-3; CDR3nt: TGTGCCAGCAGCCCCGGACAGTCCACAGATACGCAGTATTTT; CDR3aa: CASSPGQSTDTQYF
abundance: NA; d_gene: TRBD2; v_gene: TRBV7-3; j_gene: TRBJ2-1; CDR3nt: TGTGCCAGCAGCTTGTCTAGCGGGAACAATGAGCAGTTCTTC; CDR3aa: CASSLSSGNNEQFF
abundance: few; d_gene: TRBD1; v_gene: TRBV7-2; j_gene: TRBJ2-7; CDR3nt: TGTGCCAGCAGCTTAGGGCCGGGACAGGGGCCCTACGAGCAGTACTTC; CDR3aa: CASSLGPGQGPYEQYF
abundance: NA; d_gene: TRBD1; v_gene: TRBV18; j_gene: TRBJ2-1; CDR3nt: TGTGCCAGCTCTTCGGCCGGGACAGGGGGCTACAATGAGCAGTTCTTC; CDR3aa: CASSSAGTGGYNEQFF
abundance: once; d_gene: TRBD1; v_gene: TRBV6-6; j_gene: TRBJ1-3; CDR3nt: TGTGCCAGCATTTCAGGGGGCGTCCGATCAGGAAACACCATATATTTT; CDR3aa: CASISGGVRSGNTIYF